One sample yielded the 31 T cell receptor beta chains listed below, sequenced in a study of shared clonotypes between healthy human individuals. Using immunoSEQ multiplex PCR, the repertoire was profiled, and TCRdb retains in-frame clones only, with some absent. The sample comprises about 1.5 million clones, roughly 98% of which are singletons, and around 0.45% rests with the top ten. Source material: naive CD4+ T cells sorted from blood. The subset here: CD45RA+ positively selected. The receptors shown here come from a man aged 30 to 39 in good health.

Only one count was recorded for this clone. The rearrangement uses TRBV10-1 and TRBJ2-7; maybe TRBD1 (5 bases). The germline gives CDR1 WNHNN, CDR2 SYGVQD (reference sequence). The CDR3 runs to 13 residues. V was cut by 5 bases and J by 6 bases, with 14 bases left in between. In nucleotides, the CDR3 is TGCGCCAGCAGTTTCCACAGGAGCGCCGAGCAGTACTTC. Translating it yields CASSFHRSAEQYF.

The CDR3 is CASSSRFSGSSYNEQFF. DNA for the CDR3: TGTGCCAGCAGCTCTAGGTTTAGCGGGAGCTCCTACAATGAGCAGTTCTTC. The chain links TRBV11-1 to TRBJ2-1; 9 nucleotides match TRBD2. The J segment lost 0 bases and the V segment lost 4 bases, leaving 7 bases of the junction unmatched. The CDR3 is 17 amino acids. Looked up from germline, CDR1 is SGHAT and CDR2 is FQDESV (reference sequence).

V gene TRBV4-3 combines with J gene TRBJ2-4; tentative D call: TRBD1 (5 bases). Trimming took off 2 bases at V and 0 bases at J, with 8 bases between the two ends. This CDR3 region has 15 residues. Germline V gene lookup returns CDR1 LGHNA and CDR2 YSLEER. The CDR3 coding sequence is TGCGCCAGCAGCCAAACGGACATAGCCAAAAACATTCAGTACTTC. Translated, it gives CASSQTDIAKNIQYF.

The J gene is TRBJ2-1, the V gene TRBV9, with D tentatively TRBD2 (6 bases). Germline V gene data show CDR1 as SGDLS and CDR2 as YYNGEE. V was pared by 3 bases and J by 6 bases, with 13 bases between. This CDR3 contains 14 residues. This CDR3 is CASSGGGLSNEQFF. For the CDR3, the DNA is TGTGCCAGCAGCGGAGGCGGACTATCCAATGAGCAGTTCTTC.

In this sample, this clone turned up once. The chain employs TRBV11-2 and TRBJ1-1; the D gene is possibly TRBD1 (5 bases). Germline CDR1 and CDR2: SGHAT and FQNNGV. The CDR3 has 13 amino acids. The V end was cut by 2 bases, the J end by 4 bases, with 8 bases between. The CDR3 nucleotides read TGTGCCAGCAGCTTACGGGGGGGCACTGAAGCTTTCTTT. It is translated as CASSLRGGTEAFF.

The rearrangement links TRBV15 to TRBJ2-7; 11 positions agree with TRBD2. This CDR3 has 16 residues. The V and J ends lost 1 base and 3 bases, in that order; junction bases with no gene match: 5. Germline V gene sequence: CDR1 LNHNV, CDR2 YYDKDF (reference sequence). The CDR3 DNA sequence: TGTGCCACCAGCAGAGTAGCCGGGACTAGCGGCTACGAGCAGTACTTC. Its protein product is CATSRVAGTSGYEQYF.

V usage is TRBV2 and J usage is TRBJ2-3, with a tentative D call TRBD1 (6 bases). V shed 6 bases and J shed 8 bases, with 18 bases lying between them. The length of the CDR3 is 14 residues. Germline CDR1 and CDR2: SNHLY and FYNNEI. The CDR3 loop reads CASRATNNRATQYF. Here the CDR3 DNA reads TGTGCCAGCAGGGCCACGAATAACAGGGCTACGCAGTATTTT.

V and J are TRBV5-1 and TRBJ2-7, with D perhaps TRBD2 (6 bases). Germline CDR1 reads SGHRS; CDR2 reads YFSETQ. The CDR3 spans 14 residues. V dropped 5 bases and J dropped 3 bases, with 15 bases sitting between them. As DNA, the CDR3 is TGCGCCAGCAGTGAAGTAGCGGAAAACTACGAGCAGTACTTC. Its translation: CASSEVAENYEQYF.

This chain links TRBV7-9 with TRBJ2-1, with D tentatively TRBD2 (6 bases). V lost 4 bases and J 4 bases, leaving 20 bases between the germline ends. Germline CDR1 reads SEHNR; CDR2 reads FQNEAQ (reference sequence). CDR3 size: 17 residues. The CDR3 loop is CASSSRPGSRIYNEQFF. In DNA form, the CDR3 reads TGTGCCAGCAGCTCAAGACCCGGGAGTAGGATTTACAATGAGCAGTTCTTC. Full variable domain (rest looked up from reference TRBV7-9 and TRBJ2-1): DTGVSQNPRHKITKRGQNVTFRCDPISEHNRLYWYRQTLGQGPEFLTYFQNEAQLEKSRLLSDRFSAERPKGSFSTLEIQRTEQGDSAMYLCASSSRPGSRIYNEQFFGPGTRLTVL.

V and J are TRBV29-1 and TRBJ2-7; TRBD1 matches at 10 bases. With V trimmed by 7 bases and J by 3 bases, 6 bases remained unmatched. The CDR3 consists of 13 residues. Germline loops: CDR1 SQVTM, CDR2 ANQGSEA. The CDR3 protein is CSATRDRGYEQYF. CDR3 DNA sequence: TGCAGCGCAACCCGGGACAGGGGCTACGAGCAGTACTTC.

CDR3 in amino acids: CASSPLRTTTYEQYF. The CDR3 nucleotides read TGTGCCAGCAGTCCCCTCCGGACTACTACCTACGAGCAGTACTTC. This sequence joins TRBV28 and TRBJ2-7, with D perhaps matching TRBD2 (6 bases). The germline CDR1 and CDR2 sequences are MDHEN and SYDVKM. The CDR3 spans 15 residues. The germline V and J ends were trimmed by 5 bases and 2 bases, with 16 bases remaining between them. Full variable domain (missing parts from reference TRBV28 and TRBJ2-7): DVKVTQSSRYLVKRTGEKVFLECVQDMDHENMFWYRQDPGLGLRLIYFSYDVKMKEKGDIPEGYSVSREKKERFSLILESASTNQTSMYLCASSPLRTTTYEQYFGPGTRLTVT.

This clone was observed once. The chain's CDR3 is CATSRAGTVTGNTIYF. CDR3 sequence (DNA): TGTGCCACCAGCAGAGCAGGGACGGTAACTGGAAACACCATATATTTT. The chain employs TRBV15 and TRBJ1-3; weak D call: TRBD1 (5 bases). V lost 1 base and J lost 2, with 12 bases in between. Germline-derived CDR1 and CDR2 are LNHNV and YYDKDF (reference sequence). The CDR3 consists of 16 residues. Full variable domain (rest looked up from reference TRBV15 and TRBJ1-3): DAMVIQNPRYQVTQFGKPVTLSCSQTLNHNVMYWYQQKSSQAPKLLFHYYDKDFNNEADTPDNFQSRRPNTSFCFLDIRSPGLGDTAMYLCATSRAGTVTGNTIYFGEGSWLTVV.

The genes are TRBV19 and TRBJ1-5; 7 bases line up with TRBD1. Germline-derived CDR1 and CDR2 are LNHDA and SQIVND (reference sequence). The CDR3 totals 15 residues. Trimming took 5 bases from V and 5 from J; bases not matched to a gene: 9. CDR3 DNA sequence: TGTGCCAGTAGTCCAGGACAGGTTGGCGATCAGCCCCAGCATTTT. Its translation is CASSPGQVGDQPQHF.

This clone has a single count. This chain connects TRBV9 to TRBJ1-1, with no clear D. The V gene lost 3 bases and the J gene lost 1 base, with 10 bases spanning the gap. CDR3 length: 14 residues. The germline CDR1 and CDR2 sequences are SGDLS and YYNGEE. The CDR3 protein is CASSDLSGNTEAFF. CDR3 sequence (DNA): TGTGCCAGCAGCGATCTAAGTGGGAACACTGAAGCTTTCTTT. Drawing the rest from reference TRBV9 and TRBJ1-1, the complete variable domain is DSGVTQTPKHLITATGQRVTLRCSPRSGDLSVYWYQQSLDQGLQFLIQYYNGEERAKGNILERFSAQQFPDLHSELNLSSLELGDSALYFCASSDLSGNTEAFFGQGTRLTVV.

This chain links TRBV19 with TRBJ1-1, with D maybe TRBD1 (5 bases). Germline CDR1 reads LNHDA; CDR2 reads SQIVND (reference sequence). The germline V and J ends were trimmed by 6 bases and 1 base, with 12 bases remaining between them. The CDR3 is made up of 14 amino acids. The DNA for the CDR3 is TGTGCCAGTAGCGGCCAGGGTAAGAACACTGAAGCTTTCTTT. Encoded protein: CASSGQGKNTEAFF.

The V gene is TRBV28, the J gene TRBJ2-7, with TRBD1 as a possible D gene (5 bases). V dropped 4 bases and J dropped 2 bases, with 15 bases sitting between them. The CDR3 has 15 amino acids. The germline V gene has CDR1 MDHEN and CDR2 SYDVKM. This CDR3 is CASSWPQGRTYEQYF. The CDR3 coding sequence is TGTGCCAGCAGTTGGCCGCAGGGTCGGACCTACGAGCAGTACTTC. Full variable domain (rest looked up from reference TRBV28 and TRBJ2-7): DVKVTQSSRYLVKRTGEKVFLECVQDMDHENMFWYRQDPGLGLRLIYFSYDVKMKEKGDIPEGYSVSREKKERFSLILESASTNQTSMYLCASSWPQGRTYEQYFGPGTRLTVT.

The chain combines TRBV6-1 with TRBJ1-5; D is undetermined. Germline V gives CDR1 MNHNS, CDR2 SASEGT. The ends were cut back, 6 bases at V and 2 bases at J, with 8 bases in the middle. The CDR3 has 13 residues. CDR3 in DNA: TGTGCCAGCAGCCCCCCGGGCAATCAGCCCCAGCATTTT. This translates into CASSPPGNQPQHF.

The chain links TRBV5-1 to TRBJ2-5, with 10 bases fitting TRBD2. CDR1 and CDR2 (germline): SGHRS, YFSETQ. The length of the CDR3 is 16 residues. Unmatched junction bases numbered 6, after V lost 0 bases and J lost 4 bases. The CDR3 reads CASSLAPSGSGETQYF. The CDR3 DNA is TGCGCCAGCAGCTTGGCCCCTAGCGGGAGCGGAGAGACCCAGTACTTC.

The rearrangement uses TRBV28 and TRBJ1-2, with 8 nucleotides matching TRBD1. J lost 4 bases, V lost 5 bases, and 6 bases had no gene match. This CDR3 is 14 amino acids long. The germline V gene has CDR1 MDHEN and CDR2 SYDVKM. In DNA, the CDR3 is TGTGCCAGCAGTAGGACAGGGTTGGGCTATGGCTACACCTTC. It specifies CASSRTGLGYGYTF.

The chain employs TRBV10-3 and TRBJ1-2; D remains unclear. Germline assignment: CDR1 ENHRY and CDR2 SYGVKD. This CDR3 is built from 15 residues. Trimming left V 0 bases short and J 3 bases short, with 11 bases between. CDR3 in amino acids: CAISESTDGDYGYTF. For the CDR3, the DNA is TGTGCCATCAGTGAGTCAACGGACGGGGACTATGGCTACACCTTC.

The chain recombines TRBV6-5 with TRBJ2-7; D is unresolved. The CDR3 is 13 amino acids. The germline V and J ends were trimmed by 4 bases and 6 bases, with 13 bases remaining between them. The V gene's germline CDR1 is MNHEY and CDR2 SVGAGI. In DNA, the CDR3 is TGTGCCAGCAGTTCCGTGAATTCAGGCGAGCAGTACTTC. As protein: CASSSVNSGEQYF.

As concerns this clone: The same CDR3 can be traced to other DNA sequences in this sample. This chain joins TRBV9 and TRBJ2-3; 10 nucleotides align to TRBD2. Losses at the gene ends were 2 bases for V and 0 bases for J; bases not matched to a gene: 3. The CDR3 runs to 16 residues. From germline, CDR1 is SGDLS and CDR2 YYNGEE. The CDR3 here is CASSVASGRSTDTQYF. The DNA of the CDR3 is TGTGCCAGCAGCGTTGCTAGCGGGAGAAGCACAGATACGCAGTATTTT.

The rearrangement uses TRBV18 and TRBJ2-7; perhaps TRBD1 as D (5 bases). V was shortened by 3 bases and J by 5 bases, with 14 bases between the two germline ends. The CDR3 sequence is 14 residues long. Germline lookup yields CDR1 KGHSH and CDR2 LQKENI. The CDR3: CASSPRQIPHEQYF. The CDR3 nucleotides read TGTGCCAGCTCACCCCGACAGATTCCCCACGAGCAGTACTTC. Supplemented by reference TRBV18 and TRBJ2-7, the full variable domain reads NAGVMQNPRHLVRRRGQEARLRCSPMKGHSHVYWYRQLPEEGLKFMVYLQKENIIDESGMPKERFSAEFPKEGPSILRIQQVVRGDSAAYFCASSPRQIPHEQYFGPGTRLTVT.

As to this clone: Other DNA sequences within the sample encode an identical CDR3. The gene calls are TRBV5-1 and TRBJ2-1; 7 nucleotides line up with TRBD1. Germline-derived CDR1 and CDR2 are SGHRS and YFSETQ. Trimming at V came to 0 bases and at J to 4 bases, leaving 1 base not matched to a gene. The CDR3 length is 14 residues. The CDR3, as DNA: TGCGCCAGCAGCTTGGAGGGGGCTTACAATGAGCAGTTCTTC. This codes for CASSLEGAYNEQFF.

This sequence joins TRBV5-1 and TRBJ1-1, with D possibly being TRBD1 (5 bases). Trimming removed 0 bases from V and 1 base from J, with 19 bases in between. This CDR3 region has 18 residues. The germline gives CDR1 SGHRS, CDR2 YFSETQ. The CDR3 DNA sequence: TGCGCCAGCAGCTTGGGAGCAGGGTTGGGACTTCCGAACACTGAAGCTTTCTTT. This gives the protein CASSLGAGLGLPNTEAFF.

V and J are TRBV4-2 and TRBJ1-3; D is undetermined. V was pared by 4 bases and J by 0 bases, with 13 bases between. This CDR3 spans 16 amino acids. The germline V gene encodes CDR1 LGHNA and CDR2 YNFKEQ. In DNA, the CDR3 is TGTGCCAGCAGCCCCCGGACGAGGGACTCTGGAAACACCATATATTTT. Its protein product is CASSPRTRDSGNTIYF.

The chain combines TRBV10-1 with TRBJ2-7; the D gene is possibly TRBD2 (6 bases). Germline V gene data show CDR1 as WNHNN and CDR2 as SYGVQD (reference sequence). The CDR3 length is 15 residues. The V end lost 6 bases, the J end lost 3 bases, and 18 bases lay between the germline ends. The DNA for the CDR3 is TGCGCCAGCAGCCAGAGCCGGGAGCCCGGCTACGAGCAGTACTTC. Residues: CASSQSREPGYEQYF.

CDR3 region: CASSQVWRGGGNEQFF. Here the CDR3 DNA reads TGCGCCAGCAGCCAAGTGTGGCGGGGAGGTGGCAATGAGCAGTTCTTC. This chain uses TRBV4-1 with TRBJ2-1, with D perhaps TRBD2 (6 bases). V was trimmed by 1 base and J by 6 bases, leaving 16 bases between them. The CDR3 extends over 16 amino acids. Germline CDR1 and CDR2: MGHRA and YSYEKL.

Only a few counts were recorded for this clone. The same CDR3 arises from other DNA sequences in this sample as well. The chain links TRBV18 to TRBJ2-7; D is tentatively TRBD1 or TRBD2 (5 bases each). CDR3 size: 12 residues. Germline assignment: CDR1 KGHSH and CDR2 LQKENI. V dropped 2 bases and J dropped 3 bases, with 5 bases sitting between them. DNA for the CDR3: TGTGCCAGCTCACCAGGGGGCTACGAGCAGTACTTC. Protein sequence: CASSPGGYEQYF.

The chain joins TRBV11-2 to TRBJ2-2; no firm D call. The CDR3 runs to 15 residues. In germline, CDR1 is SGHAT, CDR2 FQNNGV. V lost 3 bases and J 5 bases, leaving 13 bases between the germline ends. The CDR3 DNA reads TGTGCCAGCAGCTTCGTGGGAATCCGTACCGGGGAGCTGTTTTTT. Its protein is CASSFVGIRTGELFF.

This clone was seen a single time. The rearrangement joins TRBV7-6 to TRBJ2-5, with TRBD2 matching over 14 bases. Trimming removed 6 bases from V and 9 bases from J; junction bases left unmatched: 15. CDR1 SGHVS and CDR2 FNYEAQ come from the germline V gene. The CDR3 loop spans 17 amino acids. The CDR3 reads CASSPPTGTSGSRAQYF. In DNA form, the CDR3 reads TGTGCCAGCAGTCCCCCGACCGGGACTAGCGGGAGCAGGGCCCAGTACTTC. The full variable domain, rest sourced from reference TRBV7-6 and TRBJ2-5, is GAGVSQSPRYKVTKRGQDVALRCDPISGHVSLYWYRQALGQGPEFLTYFNYEAQQDKSGLPNDRFSAERPEGSISTLTIQRTEQRDSAMYRCASSPPTGTSGSRAQYFGPGTRLLVL.